This T cell receptor (beta chain) was retrieved from a study of cytomegalovirus exposure and HLA in healthy donors. Trimming removed 7 bases from V and 12 bases from J; junction bases left unmatched: 9. CDR3 size: 13 residues. Germline lookup yields CDR1 SNHLY and CDR2 FYNNEI. The repertoire was sequenced with immunoSEQ multiplex PCR; TCRdb's copy has only in-frame clones and lacks some. The data contain under 95,000 clones, approximately 94% of them singletons. The source of this sequence is a woman aged 18-35 years in good health and CMV-seropositive. The V and J genes are TRBV2 and TRBJ2-1; the match to TRBD2 covers 10 bases. The specimen sequenced was PBMCs. The CDR3 DNA reads TGTGCCAGCAACCTAGCGGGGGACGTGGGGCAGTTCTTC. Residues: CASNLAGDVGQFF. The variable domain in full, with the rest retrieved from reference TRBV2 and TRBJ2-1, is EPEVTQTPSHQVTQMGQEVILRCVPISNHLYFYWYRQILGQKVEFLVSFYNNEISEKSEIFDDQFSVERPDGSNFTLKIRSTKLEDSAMYFCASNLAGDVGQFFGPGTRLTVL.